This entry lists 27 T cell receptor beta chains sequenced from one sample in a study of beta chain features in type 1 diabetes. Study results and limitations: There was a moderate but significant shortening of TCRB CDR3s in all four CD4+ subsets of Type 1 diabetes patients.

Reverse transcribing all isolated RNA meant expressed TCRB transcripts were sequenced. Here immunoSEQ multiplex PCR was the method, and the copy in TCRdb shows in-frame clones only, minus some. This sample has 40,000 or so clones, with roughly 70% found just once. The antigens for these receptors are not known. The sample was Tregs from blood. These TCRs come from a woman younger than 35 with type 1 diabetes.

The V gene is TRBV18, the J gene TRBJ1-6, with D possibly being TRBD1 (5 bases). The CDR3 runs to 14 residues. Germline CDR1 and CDR2: KGHSH and LQKENI. V was shortened by 6 bases and J by 7 bases, with 13 bases between the two germline ends. The CDR3 is CASSQQGINSPLHF. The CDR3 DNA reads TGTGCCAGCTCTCAGCAGGGTATCAATTCACCCCTCCACTTT.

The chain joins TRBV19 to TRBJ1-2; TRBD1 aligns across 10 bases. Germline loops: CDR1 LNHDA, CDR2 SQIVND (reference sequence). The length of the CDR3 is 20 residues. V lost 6 bases to trimming and J lost 5 bases; unmatched junction nucleotides: 24. The CDR3 is CASSPEGVGTGAALFYGYTF. CDR3 nucleotide sequence: TGTGCCAGTAGCCCCGAGGGTGTCGGGACAGGGGCCGCCCTTTTTTATGGCTACACCTTC.

The chain links TRBV28 to TRBJ2-5; maybe TRBD1 (6 bases). The ends were cut back, 8 bases at V and 1 base at J, with 11 bases in the middle. The CDR3 contains 13 residues. Germline V gives CDR1 MDHEN, CDR2 SYDVKM. The CDR3 loop is CASLGQSQETQYF. The CDR3 region has the DNA TGTGCCAGCCTGGGACAAAGCCAAGAGACCCAGTACTTC. The full variable domain, in which reference TRBV28 and TRBJ2-5 provide the parts outside the CDR3, is DVKVTQSSRYLVKRTGEKVFLECVQDMDHENMFWYRQDPGLGLRLIYFSYDVKMKEKGDIPEGYSVSREKKERFSLILESASTNQTSMYLCASLGQSQETQYFGPGTRLLVL.

In this sample, this clone turned up once. The V call is TRBV15, the J call TRBJ1-5, with a weak D call TRBD1 (6 bases). Trimming cost V 0 bases and J 2 bases, with 8 bases left between them. CDR1 and CDR2 from the germline V gene are LNHNV and YYDKDF (reference sequence). The CDR3 is made up of 15 amino acids. The CDR3 is CATSRDGQRNQPQHF. Written as DNA, the CDR3 is TGTGCCACCAGCAGAGATGGACAGCGCAATCAGCCCCAGCATTTT.

The rearrangement joins TRBV7-8 to TRBJ2-2; weak D call: TRBD1 (6 bases). CDR1 and CDR2 from the germline V gene are SGHVS and FQNEAQ. CDR3 size: 15 residues. The V and J ends lost 4 bases and 3 bases respectively, with 12 bases between them. CDR3 nucleotide sequence: TGTGCCAGCAGCTCCACGACAGGTTACACCGGGGAGCTGTTTTTT. Translated, it gives CASSSTTGYTGELFF.

This rearrangement joins TRBV6-6 to TRBJ2-7, with 10 positions matching TRBD2. Trimming at V came to 6 bases and at J to 4 bases, leaving 9 bases not matched to a gene. The CDR3 is made up of 15 amino acids. The germline V gene has CDR1 MNHNY and CDR2 SVGAGI (reference sequence). DNA of the CDR3: TGTGCCAGCAGAGATAGAGCGGGAGGGCCTTACGAGCAGTACTTC. It specifies CASRDRAGGPYEQYF.

The gene calls are TRBV28 and TRBJ2-7, with D uncertain. The CDR3 contains 14 residues. Per germline, CDR1 MDHEN and CDR2 SYDVKM. Trimming left V 0 bases short and J 1 base short, with 7 bases between. The CDR3 coding sequence is TGTGCCAGCAGTTTATGGCAGGCTTCCTACGAGCAGTACTTC. This translates into CASSLWQASYEQYF.

The rearrangement uses TRBV5-1 and TRBJ2-1; TRBD2 aligns across 13 bases. This CDR3 has 16 amino acids. The germline CDR1 and CDR2 sequences are SGHRS and YFSETQ. V lost 4 bases and J lost 7; bases outside the gene matches: 8. CDR3: CASSTSLAGGLNEQFF. The CDR3 coding sequence is TGCGCCAGCAGCACCTCACTAGCGGGGGGGCTAAATGAGCAGTTCTTC. The entire variable domain, with the rest obtained from reference TRBV5-1 and TRBJ2-1, is as follows: KAGVTQTPRYLIKTRGQQVTLSCSPISGHRSVSWYQQTPGQGLQFLFEYFSETQRNKGNFPGRFSGRQFSNSRSEMNVSTLELGDSALYLCASSTSLAGGLNEQFFGPGTRLTVL.

This sequence joins TRBV10-3 and TRBJ2-3; 8 bases are shared with TRBD2. The trim removed 8 bases at V and 0 bases at J, leaving 7 bases unmatched. Germline V gives CDR1 ENHRY, CDR2 SYGVKD. The CDR3 consists of 15 residues. CDR3 nucleotide sequence: TGTGCCATCGGGACGGGAGGGCCGAGCACAGATACGCAGTATTTT. Translation gives CAIGTGGPSTDTQYF.

The chain joins TRBV10-3 to TRBJ1-3, with D hard to call. V shed 0 bases and J shed 5 bases, with 8 bases lying between them. The CDR3 runs to 14 residues. The germline gives CDR1 ENHRY, CDR2 SYGVKD. CDR3 bases: TGTGCCATCAGTGAGTCGAACAGTCGAAACACCATATATTTT. It encodes CAISESNSRNTIYF.

V gene TRBV5-1 combines with J gene TRBJ2-5; TRBD1 aligns across 9 bases. The CDR3 loop spans 15 amino acids. In germline, CDR1 is SGHRS, CDR2 YFSETQ. Unmatched junction bases numbered 5, after V lost 0 bases and J lost 5 bases. CDR3: CASSLDTGGRETQYF. The CDR3 region has the DNA TGCGCCAGCAGCTTGGATACAGGGGGCAGGGAGACCCAGTACTTC.

The sample holds one count of this clone. This sequence joins TRBV11-3 and TRBJ1-1; D not certain. This CDR3 comprises 15 residues. Trimming took 5 bases from V and 5 from J, leaving 18 bases between them. The germline gives CDR1 SGHNT, CDR2 YENEEA. The CDR3 protein is CASSAFPRVGTEAFF. The CDR3 nucleotides are TGTGCCAGCAGCGCATTTCCCCGGGTTGGGACTGAAGCTTTCTTT.

The CDR3 DNA reads as TGTGCCAGCAGTCCAACGACAGGGGGCGCGTCCTATGGCTACACCTTC. Its translation: CASSPTTGGASYGYTF. V is TRBV28 and J is TRBJ1-2; 10 bases map to TRBD1. This CDR3 is built from 16 residues. Trimming cost V 5 bases and J 4 bases; bases outside gene matches: 10. CDR1 MDHEN and CDR2 SYDVKM come from the germline V gene.

Here the CDR3 reads CASSSGLLASGEQYF. The CDR3, as DNA: TGTGCCAGCAGCTCGGGACTTCTAGCTTCGGGGGAGCAGTACTTC. The chain combines TRBV7-2 with TRBJ2-7; TRBD2 is a possible D gene (6 bases). With 4 bases removed from V and 7 bases from J, the gap between germline ends came to 20 bases. The CDR3 contains 15 residues. Germline-derived CDR1 and CDR2 are SGHTA and FQGNSA.

In this sample, this clone turned up a few times. The chain recombines TRBV14 with TRBJ1-6; TRBD1 might be the D (6 bases). Between the trimmed V and J ends, which lost 0 bases and 7 bases, there was a span of 13 bases. The V gene's germline CDR1 is SGHDN and CDR2 FVKESK. The CDR3 has 16 residues. The CDR3 spells CASSQDTGLGNSPLHF. CDR3 nucleotide sequence: TGTGCCAGCAGCCAAGACACAGGGCTAGGGAATTCACCCCTCCACTTT.

The chain's CDR3 is CASSSRGAEAFF. For the CDR3, the DNA is TGTGCCAGCAGTTCCAGGGGAGCTGAAGCTTTCTTT. This chain links TRBV6-1 with TRBJ1-1; maybe TRBD1 (6 bases). The CDR3 is 12 amino acids. Germline V gene data show CDR1 as MNHNS and CDR2 as SASEGT. V was cut by 5 bases and J by 6 bases, with 10 bases left in between.

V usage is TRBV18 and J usage is TRBJ1-1; unclear D gene. The germline V gene encodes CDR1 KGHSH and CDR2 LQKENI. The CDR3 is 13 residues long. V lost 0 bases to trimming and J lost 14 bases, with 16 bases between them. This CDR3 reads CASSPPTGSANFF. The CDR3 region has the DNA TGTGCCAGCTCACCACCAACCGGTAGTGCAAACTTCTTT.

The V gene is TRBV7-9, the J gene TRBJ2-2; TRBD1 is a possible D gene (6 bases). Trimming stripped 1 base from V and 2 bases from J, with 8 bases between. Germline CDR1 SEHNR, CDR2 FQNEAQ (reference sequence). CDR3 length: 15 amino acids. The CDR3 region is CASSLVGGNTGELFF. As DNA, the CDR3 is TGTGCCAGCAGCTTAGTAGGGGGAAACACCGGGGAGCTGTTTTTT. Complete variable domain (other parts from reference TRBV7-9 and TRBJ2-2): DTGVSQNPRHKITKRGQNVTFRCDPISEHNRLYWYRQTLGQGPEFLTYFQNEAQLEKSRLLSDRFSAERPKGSFSTLEIQRTEQGDSAMYLCASSLVGGNTGELFFGEGSRLTVL.

The rearrangement joins TRBV10-3 to TRBJ2-1; TRBD1 matches 7 bases. Germline V lookup: CDR1 ENHRY, CDR2 SYGVKD. The length of the CDR3 is 13 residues. Trimming cost V 6 bases and J 4 bases; bases outside gene matches: 3. In nucleotides, the CDR3 is TGTGCCATCAGACCGGGACAGTACAATGAGCAGTTCTTC. Translating gives CAIRPGQYNEQFF.

The DNA for the CDR3 is TGTGCCAGCTCACCCACAGGGGGCGAGCAGTACTTC. This encodes CASSPTGGEQYF. The V call is TRBV18, the J call TRBJ2-7, with 8 bases lining up with TRBD1. The CDR3 is made up of 12 amino acids. Trimming at V came to 3 bases and at J to 6 bases, leaving 1 base not matched to a gene. The germline V gene encodes CDR1 KGHSH and CDR2 LQKENI.

Only a few counts were recorded for this clone. The chain recombines TRBV19 with TRBJ2-5, with 7 bases lining up with TRBD1. CDR1 LNHDA and CDR2 SQIVND come from the germline V gene (reference sequence). V was clipped by 5 bases and J by 5 bases; unmatched bases: 5. The CDR3 runs to 13 residues. The CDR3, as DNA: TGTGCCAGTAGTGCCGCCAGGGGGGAGACCCAGTACTTC. This codes for CASSAARGETQYF. The whole variable domain, filled in from reference TRBV19 and TRBJ2-5, reads DGGITQSPKYLFRKEGQNVTLSCEQNLNHDAMYWYRQDPGQGLRLIYYSQIVNDFQKGDIAEGYSVSREKKESFPLTVTSAQKNPTAFYLCASSAARGETQYFGPGTRLLVL.

This clone was counted once. The sample holds other DNA sequences that translate to the same CDR3. V is TRBV4-3 and J is TRBJ1-4; 9 bases map to TRBD1. Looked up from germline, CDR1 is LGHNA and CDR2 is YSLEER. The ends lost 0 bases at V and 5 bases at J; junction bases unmatched: 10. The CDR3 is 18 residues long. The CDR3, as DNA: TGCGCCAGCAGCCAAGACCCCCCTCGCGGGACAGGGAATGAAAAACTGTTTTTT. Amino acid sequence: CASSQDPPRGTGNEKLFF.

The chain combines TRBV6-1 with TRBJ2-1, with 7 bases aligning to TRBD2. The length of the CDR3 is 14 residues. Germline CDR1 and CDR2: MNHNS and SASEGT. V shed 4 bases, J shed 10 bases, and the junction held 10 bases outside the gene matches. The chain's CDR3 is CASSGTWGRVEQFF. CDR3 bases: TGTGCCAGCAGTGGCACCTGGGGGAGGGTAGAGCAGTTCTTC.

The chain has TRBV4-3 and TRBJ2-1, with 10 bases aligning to TRBD2. Germline V lookup: CDR1 LGHNA, CDR2 YSLEER. V gave up 1 base and J gave up 7 bases; unmatched junction bases: 4. The CDR3 sequence is 15 residues long. The DNA of the CDR3 is TGCGCCAGCAGCCAAGCGCCGACTAGCGGGAATGAGCAGTTCTTC. It is translated as CASSQAPTSGNEQFF.

J is TRBJ2-2 and V is TRBV18, with a tentative D call TRBD2 (5 bases). V lost 3 bases, J lost 5 bases, and 10 bases lay in between. The CDR3 contains 14 residues. Germline assignment: CDR1 KGHSH and CDR2 LQKENI. The CDR3 sequence: CASSPNRDTGELFF. The CDR3 nucleotides are TGTGCCAGCTCACCTAATCGGGATACCGGGGAGCTGTTTTTT.

This chain links TRBV4-1 with TRBJ2-7; D is perhaps TRBD1 (5 bases). Germline lookup yields CDR1 MGHRA and CDR2 YSYEKL. This CDR3 comprises 15 residues. V was pared by 3 bases and J by 0 bases, with 12 bases between. The CDR3 DNA is TGCGCCAGCAGCCACATCACAGGTAGCTCCTACGAGCAGTACTTC. Amino acid sequence: CASSHITGSSYEQYF.

The chain is built from TRBV4-1 and TRBJ2-7; 9 nucleotides agree with TRBD2. Germline assignment: CDR1 MGHRA and CDR2 YSYEKL. Trimming at V came to 1 base and at J to 3 bases, leaving 4 bases not matched to a gene. The CDR3 is 15 amino acids. CDR3 nucleotide sequence: TGCGCCAGCAGCCAAGGTGCGGGGGGGAACTACGAGCAGTACTTC. This sequence encodes CASSQGAGGNYEQYF.